These 13 T cell receptor beta chains share one sample of origin, sequenced in a study of CD8+CD57+ T cells in acquired aplastic anemia. Those patients picked for sequencing had displayed CD8+CD57+ cell expansion on flow cytometry. Using genomic DNA as the template, TCR beta VDJ and CDR3 profiling was carried out. TCRdb re-derived calls from the reads in MiXCR, one entry per CDR3 protein. The table lists about 180,000 distinct CDR3 sequences, almost 50% of them singletons. Sequencing input: sorted CD4+, CD8+, or CD8+CD57+ T cells (not recorded which) from PBMCs. Every receptor here comes from a human donor with aplastic anemia.

V and J are TRBV24-1 and TRBJ2-3, with D possibly called TRBD1 or TRBD2 (5 bases each). Germline CDR1 and CDR2: KGHDR and SFDVKD. Trimming removed 9 bases at V and 5 bases at J, with 17 bases between. There are 14 residues in the CDR3. CDR3 sequence reads: CATRGPRVGDTQYF. The CDR3 DNA follows: TGTGCCACCCGGGGTCCCAGGGTGGGAGATACGCAGTATTTT.

As concerns this clonotype: Here the CDR3 omits its conserved ending phenylalanine or tryptophan, so a read error is the likely source. The CDR3 DNA is TGTGCCAGCAGTGACGATCCGTCTGGCAATCAGCCCCAGCATCTT. Protein: CASSDDPSGNQPQHL. The chain employs TRBV6-4 and TRBJ1-5; no firm D call. CDR3 length: 15 residues. From germline, CDR1 is MRHNA and CDR2 SNTAGT. The ends were cut back, 2 bases at V and 2 bases at J, with 10 bases in the middle.

This clonotype has ten or more counts. Here the CDR3 DNA reads TGTGCCAGCAGCCTGAACACCGGGGAGCTGTTTTTT. It codes for CASSLNTGELFF. V and J are TRBV7-3 and TRBJ2-2; unclear D gene. V lost 5 bases to trimming and J lost 1 base, with 2 bases between them. There are 12 residues in the CDR3. Germline-derived CDR1 and CDR2 are SGHTA and FQGTGA. Full variable domain (remainder filled in from reference TRBV7-3 and TRBJ2-2): GAGVSQTPSNKVTEKGKYVELRCDPISGHTALYWYRQSLGQGPEFLIYFQGTGAADDSGLPNDRFFAVRPEGSVSTLKIQRTERGDSAVYLCASSLNTGELFFGEGSRLTVL.

The chain employs TRBV5-6 and TRBJ2-5, with 9 bases aligning to TRBD1. This CDR3 comprises 13 residues. Germline CDR1 is SGHDT and CDR2 is YYEEEE. After removal of 6 bases from V and 5 bases from J, the junction contained 5 bases not matched to a gene. CDR3 sequence (DNA): TGTGCCAGCATAAGGACAGGGGTGGAGACCCAGTACTTC. This gives the protein CASIRTGVETQYF.

This clonotype was picked up many times. The genes are TRBV12-3 or TRBV12-4 and TRBJ2-7, with a possible D match to TRBD1 (6 bases). This CDR3 is 13 amino acids long. Trimming took 2 bases from V and 2 from J, leaving 7 bases between them. The CDR3 here is CASSLQGTYEQYF. In DNA form, the CDR3 reads TGTGCCAGCAGTTTACAGGGGACCTACGAGCAGTACTTC.

This clonotype was detected only a few times. V usage is TRBV6-1 and J usage is TRBJ1-1, with D maybe TRBD1 (5 bases). Trimming shortened V by 0 bases and J by 5 bases, and 13 bases separated the two germline ends. Germline V lookup: CDR1 MNHNS, CDR2 SASEGT. This CDR3 contains 15 residues. The CDR3 DNA sequence: TGTGCCAGCAGTGAAGCGCGGGCAGGGTGGACTGAAGCTTTCTTT. Translated: CASSEARAGWTEAFF.

The CDR3 DNA reads TGTGCCAGTAGTCCTGGATTAGGGGTGATCTATGGCTACACCTTC. Translation: CASSPGLGVIYGYTF. The chain has TRBV19 and TRBJ1-2; weak D call: TRBD1 (5 bases). Trimming removed 5 bases from V and 4 bases from J, with 17 bases in between. Germline V CDR1 and CDR2: LNHDA, SQIVND (reference sequence). This CDR3 comprises 15 residues. Together with reference TRBV19 and TRBJ1-2, the CDR3 gives the full variable domain: DGGITQSPKYLFRKEGQNVTLSCEQNLNHDAMYWYRQDPGQGLRLIYYSQIVNDFQKGDIAEGYSVSREKKESFPLTVTSAQKNPTAFYLCASSPGLGVIYGYTFGSGTRLTVV.

V and J are TRBV5-1 and TRBJ2-7; possible D gene TRBD1, 5 bases. V lost 2 bases, J lost 3 bases, and 21 bases lay in between. Germline CDR1 is SGHRS and CDR2 is YFSETQ. CDR3 length: 17 amino acids. The CDR3 loop is CASSFGWGGQGNYEQYF. DNA of the CDR3: TGCGCCAGCAGCTTCGGTTGGGGTGGGCAGGGAAACTACGAGCAGTACTTC. The entire variable domain, with the rest obtained from reference TRBV5-1 and TRBJ2-7, is as follows: KAGVTQTPRYLIKTRGQQVTLSCSPISGHRSVSWYQQTPGQGLQFLFEYFSETQRNKGNFPGRFSGRQFSNSRSEMNVSTLELGDSALYLCASSFGWGGQGNYEQYFGPGTRLTVT.

This clonotype was seen a few times. The V and J genes are TRBV30 and TRBJ1-2, with a possible D match to TRBD1 (6 bases). In germline, CDR1 is GTSNPN, CDR2 SVGIG (reference sequence). With 3 bases removed from V and 6 bases from J, the gap between germline ends came to 11 bases. The CDR3 runs 12 residues. CDR3 amino acids: CAWRDGGHGYTF. The CDR3 coding sequence is TGTGCCTGGAGGGACGGGGGGCATGGCTACACCTTC. Full variable domain (rest looked up from reference TRBV30 and TRBJ1-2): SQTIHQWPATLVQPVGSPLSLECTVEGTSNPNLYWYRQAAGRGLQLLFYSVGIGQISSEVPQNLSASRPQDRQFILSSKKLLLSDSGFYLCAWRDGGHGYTFGSGTRLTVV.

This clonotype was counted between two and nine times. The chain links TRBV20-1 to TRBJ1-6; 8 nucleotides match TRBD1. Trimming at V came to 7 bases and at J to 7 bases, leaving 9 bases not matched to a gene. This CDR3 region has 14 residues. Germline CDR1 is DFQATT and CDR2 is SNEGSKA (reference sequence). Here the CDR3 reads CSVPDRAMNSPLHF. The CDR3, as DNA: TGCAGTGTACCGGACAGGGCAATGAATTCACCCCTCCACTTT.

This clonotype was detected a few times. The gene calls are TRBV24-1 and TRBJ1-1; TRBD1 might be the D (6 bases). Trimming removed 7 bases from V and 3 bases from J, with 20 bases in between. The CDR3 is 16 amino acids. The germline V gene has CDR1 KGHDR and CDR2 SFDVKD. CDR3 bases: TGTGCCACCAGGGACCTTAACAGGGAATCCTACACTGAAGCTTTCTTT. Encoded protein: CATRDLNRESYTEAFF.

The V and J genes are TRBV29-1 and TRBJ2-7; TRBD2 matches at 12 bases. The germline V gene encodes CDR1 SQVTM and CDR2 ANQGSEA. The CDR3 runs 15 residues. The V and J ends lost 3 bases and 5 bases, in that order; junction bases with no gene match: 8. The CDR3 loop is CSVEFASGRDHEQYF. The DNA for the CDR3 is TGCAGCGTTGAGTTCGCTAGCGGGAGGGATCACGAGCAGTACTTC.

This clonotype was observed many times. J is TRBJ2-2 and V is TRBV7-3; 7 bases agree with TRBD1. Germline CDR1 is SGHTA and CDR2 is FQGTGA. V was pared by 6 bases and J by 4 bases, with 11 bases of the junction left unmatched. CDR3 length: 16 residues. The CDR3 DNA reads TGTGCCAGCAGAAGGGGGCCCTACGATGGCACCGGGGAGCTGTTTTTT. Translation: CASRRGPYDGTGELFF.